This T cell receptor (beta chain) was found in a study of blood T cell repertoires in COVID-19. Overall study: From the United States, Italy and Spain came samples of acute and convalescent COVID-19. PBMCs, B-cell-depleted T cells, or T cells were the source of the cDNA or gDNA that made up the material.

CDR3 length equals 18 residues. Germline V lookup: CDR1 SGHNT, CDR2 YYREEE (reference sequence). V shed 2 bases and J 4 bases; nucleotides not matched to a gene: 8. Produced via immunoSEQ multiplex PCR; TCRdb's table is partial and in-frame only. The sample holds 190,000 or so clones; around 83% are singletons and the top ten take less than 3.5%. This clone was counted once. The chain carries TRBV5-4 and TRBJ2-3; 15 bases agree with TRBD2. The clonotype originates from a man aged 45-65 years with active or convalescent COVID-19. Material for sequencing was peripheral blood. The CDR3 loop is CASSFGTSGGPTADTQYF. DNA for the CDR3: TGTGCCAGCAGCTTCGGGACTAGCGGGGGGCCCACCGCAGATACGCAGTATTTT. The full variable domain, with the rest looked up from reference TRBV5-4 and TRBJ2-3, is ETGVTQSPTHLIKTRGQQVTLRCSSQSGHNTVSWYQQALGQGPQFIFQYYREEENGRGNFPPRFSGLQFPNYSSELNVNALELDDSALYLCASSFGTSGGPTADTQYFGPGTRLTVL.